Given below is one T cell receptor beta chain in context. This record belongs to a study of blood T cell repertoires in COVID-19. Study information: Samples of COVID-19 (acute and convalescent) were obtained from the United States, Italy and Spain. T cells, B-cell-depleted T cells, or PBMCs provided the cDNA or gDNA that served as material.

Original analysis: Researchers report that nucleated cell counts were estimated from reference gene primer amplification. TCRdb's table, derived via immunoSEQ multiplex PCR, lists solely in-frame clones and lacks some. For V, J and clone size, that table is used; D and trimming come from the DNA. The data show about 55,000 clones, roughly four fifths seen once. The source of this sequence is a woman aged 55-70 years with acute or convalescent COVID-19. Input material: peripheral blood.

CDR3 loop: CASSENVGHLSVGYTF. The CDR3 DNA reads as TGTGCCAGCAGTGAAAATGTGGGCCACCTGTCAGTGGGCTACACCTTC. The chain links TRBV6-1 to TRBJ1-2; D gene unclear. This CDR3 region has 16 residues. V was clipped by 2 bases and J by 8 bases, with 21 bases between them. Germline lookup yields CDR1 MNHNS and CDR2 SASEGT.